Shown below are 8 T cell receptor beta chains from a single sample sequenced in a study of blood T cell repertoires in COVID-19. Data came from immunoSEQ multiplex PCR; TCRdb stores just in-frame clones and leaves some out. There are some 45,000 clones in the sample; around 80% occur only once, and around an eighth lies in the top ten. Material: peripheral blood. These TCRs come from a human donor in a cohort sampled during active COVID-19.

This clone was found once. The CDR3 DNA follows: TGCGCCAGCAGCTTGGCCGGGACAGGGGTTAACTATGGCTACACCTTC. This encodes CASSLAGTGVNYGYTF. The chain couples TRBV5-1 to TRBJ1-2; 10 bases match TRBD1. The CDR3 spans 16 residues. The V gene end was trimmed by 0 bases and the J gene end by 1 base; junction bases not matched to a gene: 3. CDR1 and CDR2 from the germline V gene are SGHRS and YFSETQ.

The chain recombines TRBV18 with TRBJ2-1; 9 positions agree with TRBD2. The CDR3 has 17 amino acids. Germline CDR1 KGHSH, CDR2 LQKENI. The J segment lost 0 bases and the V segment lost 2 bases, leaving 5 bases of the junction unmatched. CDR3 DNA: TGTGCCAGCTCACCAGTACTAGCGGGTAACTCCTACAATGAGCAGTTCTTC. This encodes CASSPVLAGNSYNEQFF.

This rearrangement joins TRBV3-1 (or the pseudogene TRBV3-2) to TRBJ2-4, with D possibly matching TRBD1 (5 bases). Looked up from germline, CDR1 is LGHDT and CDR2 is YNNKEL (reference sequence). The CDR3 spans 17 residues. V shed 0 bases and J shed 0 bases, with 12 bases lying between them. Written as DNA, the CDR3 is TGTGCCAGCAGCCAAGATCAACAGGCCCTAGCCAAAAACATTCAGTACTTC. It translates to CASSQDQQALAKNIQYF.

This clone was counted only a few times. The CDR3 protein is CAINPDNSNQPQHF. The DNA for the CDR3 is TGTGCCATCAACCCGGACAACAGCAATCAGCCCCAGCATTTT. The rearrangement joins TRBV10-3 to TRBJ1-5, with D possibly TRBD1 on 5 matching bases. Germline CDR1 ENHRY, CDR2 SYGVKD. The length of the CDR3 is 14 residues. V gave up 7 bases and J gave up 1 base, with 11 bases separating them.

This rearrangement joins TRBV3-1 (or the pseudogene TRBV3-2) to TRBJ2-1; TRBD2 aligns across 12 bases. Unmatched junction bases numbered 9, after V lost 4 bases and J lost 8 bases. This CDR3 contains 16 residues. The germline V gene has CDR1 LGHDT and CDR2 YNNKEL (reference sequence). CDR3 region: CASSRRLAGVSDEQFF. As DNA, the CDR3 is TGTGCCAGCAGCCGACGACTAGCGGGAGTTTCGGATGAGCAGTTCTTC.

Written as DNA, the CDR3 is TGTGCCAGCAGCTTGACAGGGGGCCACACTGAAGCTTTCTTT. This translates into CASSLTGGHTEAFF. This rearrangement joins TRBV5-6 to TRBJ1-1; TRBD1 agrees at 9 bases. The CDR3 covers 14 residues. Unmatched junction bases numbered 1, after V lost 1 base and J lost 3 bases. CDR1 is SGHDT and CDR2 is YYEEEE in the germline V gene.

This chain connects TRBV9 to TRBJ2-3; TRBD2 matches 8 bases. The junction had 6 bases not matched to a gene; V was cut back by 0 bases and J by 6 bases. Germline assignment: CDR1 SGDLS and CDR2 YYNGEE. The length of the CDR3 is 15 residues. CDR3 in amino acids: CASSVEGAGGDTQYF. For the CDR3, the DNA is TGTGCCAGCAGCGTAGAAGGGGCGGGAGGTGATACGCAGTATTTT.

The rearrangement uses TRBV6-6 and TRBJ2-3; D might be TRBD2 (6 bases). This CDR3 has 15 amino acids. V dropped 4 bases and J dropped 12 bases, with 23 bases sitting between them. Germline V gene lookup returns CDR1 MNHNY and CDR2 SVGAGI (reference sequence). The CDR3 is CASSSAGAGQTPQYF. The CDR3 coding sequence is TGTGCCAGCAGTTCAGCCGGAGCGGGTCAGACGCCCCAGTATTTT.